One and the same sample provided the 13 T cell receptor beta chains below, sequenced in a study of blood T cell repertoires in COVID-19. Some clones are missing from TCRdb's copy, which holds only in-frame ones; the method was immunoSEQ multiplex PCR. The data hold about 370,000 clones, with 80% to 90% observed a single time. The sample was peripheral blood. These receptors were taken from a woman aged 25 to 45 with COVID-19, enrolled during active disease.

V gene TRBV7-9 combines with J gene TRBJ1-4; no definite D call. The CDR3 length is 17 residues. The germline V gene has CDR1 SEHNR and CDR2 FQNEAQ (reference sequence). With 0 bases removed from V and 3 bases from J, the gap between germline ends came to 14 bases. The DNA of the CDR3 is TGTGCCAGCAGCTTAGCGGGAGGGTTCAGTGCTAATGAAAAACTGTTTTTT. Its translation is CASSLAGGFSANEKLFF.

The chain couples TRBV30 to TRBJ1-1; D uncertain. The CDR3 totals 14 residues. CDR1 is GTSNPN, CDR2 SVGIG, per germline (reference sequence). Trimming removed 1 base from V and 0 bases from J, with 9 bases in between. CDR3 coding DNA: TGTGCCTGGAGTGAACGGTCGTTGAACACTGAAGCTTTCTTT. Protein: CAWSERSLNTEAFF.

The gene calls are TRBV7-6 and TRBJ2-7, with TRBD1 identical over 10 bases. Germline V CDR1 and CDR2: SGHVS, FNYEAQ. This CDR3 is 16 amino acids long. J gave up 6 bases and V 3 bases, and 11 bases lay outside the gene matches. CDR3 bases: TGTGCCAGCAGCTTGAACCACGGGACAGGGGCTGGCGAGCAGTACTTC. As protein: CASSLNHGTGAGEQYF.

This chain links TRBV19 with TRBJ1-2; D not certain. The CDR3 has 13 amino acids. CDR1 and CDR2 from the germline V gene are LNHDA and SQIVND (reference sequence). V was pared by 2 bases and J by 7 bases, with 11 bases between. The CDR3 sequence: CASSIPGWGGYTF. For the CDR3, the DNA is TGTGCCAGTAGTATACCGGGGTGGGGTGGCTACACCTTC.

The J gene is TRBJ1-2, the V gene TRBV18; weak D call: TRBD1 (5 bases). The germline CDR1 and CDR2 sequences are KGHSH and LQKENI. Trimming pared 0 bases from V and 8 bases from J, leaving 13 bases between. The CDR3 loop spans 14 amino acids. The CDR3 region has the DNA TGTGCCAGCTCACCACCGGAGGGGCTGGGGGGCTACACCTTC. Translation: CASSPPEGLGGYTF. The full variable domain, in which reference TRBV18 and TRBJ1-2 provide the parts outside the CDR3, is NAGVMQNPRHLVRRRGQEARLRCSPMKGHSHVYWYRQLPEEGLKFMVYLQKENIIDESGMPKERFSAEFPKEGPSILRIQQVVRGDSAAYFCASSPPEGLGGYTFGSGTRLTVV.

This sequence joins TRBV4-1 and TRBJ2-7; D is unclear. V was clipped by 4 bases and J by 3 bases, with 19 bases between them. Germline CDR1 and CDR2: MGHRA and YSYEKL. The CDR3 sequence is 16 residues long. CDR3 in DNA: TGCGCCAGCAGCCCCTCCGGTACTCCCTCCCTCTACGAGCAGTACTTC. Amino acids: CASSPSGTPSLYEQYF.

The chain links TRBV7-2 to TRBJ2-7; D might be TRBD2 (7 bases). Germline V lookup: CDR1 SGHTA, CDR2 FQGNSA. There are 15 residues in the CDR3. V was shortened by 5 bases and J by 2 bases, with 16 bases between the two germline ends. CDR3 residues: CASSGGGGYTYEQYV. Here the CDR3 DNA reads TGTGCCAGCAGCGGTGGGGGGGGCTACACCTACGAGCAGTACGTC.

The V call is TRBV5-4, the J call TRBJ2-2; tentatively, D is TRBD1 (5 bases). From germline, CDR1 is SGHNT and CDR2 YYREEE (reference sequence). This CDR3 spans 16 amino acids. Trimming took 1 base from V and 4 from J, leaving 14 bases between them. CDR3 nucleotides: TGTGCCAGCAGCTTGAGGTATGCGACAGCCACCGGGGAGCTGTTTTTT. Protein product: CASSLRYATATGELFF.

As for this clone: Other DNA sequences within the sample encode an identical CDR3. This chain uses TRBV30 with TRBJ1-3; the D gene is possibly TRBD1 (6 bases). V was trimmed by 4 bases and J by 4 bases, leaving 11 bases between them. The germline CDR1 and CDR2 sequences are GTSNPN and SVGIG (reference sequence). This CDR3 has 13 residues. This CDR3 is CAWNTGSGNTIYF. CDR3 DNA sequence: TGTGCCTGGAATACAGGGTCCGGAAACACCATATATTTT. Combining the CDR3 with reference TRBV30 and TRBJ1-3 gives the whole variable domain SQTIHQWPATLVQPVGSPLSLECTVEGTSNPNLYWYRQAAGRGLQLLFYSVGIGQISSEVPQNLSASRPQDRQFILSSKKLLLSDSGFYLCAWNTGSGNTIYFGEGSWLTVV.

This clone was found once. V is TRBV28 and J is TRBJ1-1; 7 positions agree with TRBD1. The CDR3 runs to 20 residues. Trimming removed 3 bases from V and 1 base from J; junction bases left unmatched: 20. Germline CDR1 reads MDHEN; CDR2 reads SYDVKM. The CDR3 nucleotides read TGTGCCAGCAGTTTCCCTTCTACCTTGGGACAGTTGGGGACGAACACTGAAGCTTTCTTT. Protein: CASSFPSTLGQLGTNTEAFF.

The V call is TRBV28, the J call TRBJ2-7, with 9 positions matching TRBD1. The CDR3 covers 16 residues. Germline V lookup: CDR1 MDHEN, CDR2 SYDVKM. J lost 2 bases, V lost 6 bases, and 11 bases had no gene match. In nucleotides, the CDR3 is TGTGCCAGCAGCGTCTTGGGGACAGGGCGTCCCTACGAGCAGTACTTC. Translating it yields CASSVLGTGRPYEQYF.

A few counts support this clone. The J gene is TRBJ1-3, the V gene TRBV28, with a weak D call TRBD1 (6 bases). CDR3 length: 15 residues. V was cut by 6 bases and J by 0 bases, with 12 bases left in between. The germline CDR1 and CDR2 sequences are MDHEN and SYDVKM. CDR3 DNA sequence: TGTGCCAGCAGCCAGGACAGAACCTCTGGAAACACCATATATTTT. Translated, it gives CASSQDRTSGNTIYF. Drawing the rest from reference TRBV28 and TRBJ1-3, the complete variable domain is DVKVTQSSRYLVKRTGEKVFLECVQDMDHENMFWYRQDPGLGLRLIYFSYDVKMKEKGDIPEGYSVSREKKERFSLILESASTNQTSMYLCASSQDRTSGNTIYFGEGSWLTVV.

The V and J genes are TRBV5-1 and TRBJ1-1, with 8 bases lining up with TRBD1. The V segment lost 0 bases and the J segment 2 bases; nucleotides outside the gene matches: 3. This CDR3 has 15 residues. CDR1 is SGHRS, CDR2 YFSETQ, per germline. CDR3 nucleotide sequence: TGCGCCAGCAGCTTGGTGGGACAGGTAAACACTGAAGCTTTCTTT. It yields the protein CASSLVGQVNTEAFF. Filled out from reference TRBV5-1 and TRBJ1-1, the complete variable domain reads KAGVTQTPRYLIKTRGQQVTLSCSPISGHRSVSWYQQTPGQGLQFLFEYFSETQRNKGNFPGRFSGRQFSNSRSEMNVSTLELGDSALYLCASSLVGQVNTEAFFGQGTRLTVV.